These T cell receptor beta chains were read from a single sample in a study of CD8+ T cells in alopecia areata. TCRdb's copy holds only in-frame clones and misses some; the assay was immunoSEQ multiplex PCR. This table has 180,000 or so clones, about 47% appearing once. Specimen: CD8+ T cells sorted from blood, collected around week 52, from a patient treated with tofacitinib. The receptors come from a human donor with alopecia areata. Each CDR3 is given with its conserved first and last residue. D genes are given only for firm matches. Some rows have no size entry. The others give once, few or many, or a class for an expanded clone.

cdr3_nt: TGCGCCAGCAGACACGACCCATACGAGGGCGGCTATGGCTACACCTTC; cdr3_aa: CASRHDPYEGGYGYTF; v_call: TRBV5-1; d_call: .; clone_size: few; j_call: TRBJ1-2
cdr3_nt: TGTGCCAGCCGGGGACTAGCGGGGGGGCGAGACACCGGGGAGCTGTTTTTT; cdr3_aa: CASRGLAGGRDTGELFF; v_call: TRBV2; d_call: TRBD2; clone_size: few; j_call: TRBJ2-2
cdr3_nt: TGTGCCAGCAGCTACCATCGGGGGGTTCGCAAGACCCAGTACTTC; cdr3_aa: CASSYHRGVRKTQYF; v_call: TRBV7-8; d_call: TRBD2; clone_size: .; j_call: TRBJ2-5
cdr3_nt: TGTGCCTGGAGTGTAACAGGCTACAATGAGCAGTTCTTC; cdr3_aa: CAWSVTGYNEQFF; v_call: TRBV30; d_call: .; clone_size: .; j_call: TRBJ2-1
cdr3_nt: TGCGCCAGTCATCAGCCCCAGCATTTT; cdr3_aa: CASHQPQHF; v_call: TRBV23-1; d_call: .; clone_size: few; j_call: TRBJ1-5
cdr3_nt: TGTGCCAGCAGCCCGAGGGGTGACTACGAGCAGTACTTC; cdr3_aa: CASSPRGDYEQYF; v_call: TRBV13; d_call: .; clone_size: .; j_call: TRBJ2-7
cdr3_nt: TGTGCCAGCAGCTCCCTCGGGACAGGGGACCCTGAGCAGTTCTTC; cdr3_aa: CASSSLGTGDPEQFF; v_call: TRBV13; d_call: TRBD1; clone_size: few; j_call: TRBJ2-1
cdr3_nt: TGTGCCAGCAGCCTAACAGGGGAGTATGGCTACACCTTC; cdr3_aa: CASSLTGEYGYTF; v_call: TRBV7-3; d_call: TRBD1; clone_size: .; j_call: TRBJ1-2
cdr3_nt: TGTGCCAGTAGTATAGGTCTCGGGCAGAACACTGAAGCTTTCTTT; cdr3_aa: CASSIGLGQNTEAFF; v_call: TRBV19; d_call: .; clone_size: .; j_call: TRBJ1-1
cdr3_nt: TGTGCCAGCACTTTTGGGGCACACTACAATGAGCAGTTCTTC; cdr3_aa: CASTFGAHYNEQFF; v_call: TRBV27; d_call: .; clone_size: .; j_call: TRBJ2-1
cdr3_nt: TGTGCCAGTAGTGGGACAGGGGGCTACACTGAAGCTTTCTTT; cdr3_aa: CASSGTGGYTEAFF; v_call: TRBV19; d_call: TRBD1; clone_size: .; j_call: TRBJ1-1
cdr3_nt: TGCGCCAGCACTAGCGGGGGCACAGATACGCAGTATTTT; cdr3_aa: CASTSGGTDTQYF; v_call: TRBV5-1; d_call: TRBD2; clone_size: few; j_call: TRBJ2-3
cdr3_nt: TGTGCCAGCAGTGACCCCCGCAGCATCAGGGAGGAGCAGTTCTTC; cdr3_aa: CASSDPRSIREEQFF; v_call: TRBV25-1; d_call: .; clone_size: few; j_call: TRBJ2-1
cdr3_nt: TGTGCCAGCAGTGACACCCCGAGGGCTACAGATACGCAGTATTTT; cdr3_aa: CASSDTPRATDTQYF; v_call: TRBV27; d_call: .; clone_size: few; j_call: TRBJ2-3
cdr3_nt: TGTGCCAGCAGCTTGATGGGTGTGGGTTCGGTATCTGGAAACACCATATATTTT; cdr3_aa: CASSLMGVGSVSGNTIYF; v_call: TRBV11-2; d_call: .; clone_size: .; j_call: TRBJ1-3
cdr3_nt: TGTGCCTGGAGTGTAGACAGGGGGTGGAATGAGCAGTTCTTC; cdr3_aa: CAWSVDRGWNEQFF; v_call: TRBV30; d_call: TRBD1; clone_size: few; j_call: TRBJ2-1
cdr3_nt: TGTGCCAGCAGTTTATTGGTAGCGGGGGGCAATGAGCAGTTCTTC; cdr3_aa: CASSLLVAGGNEQFF; v_call: TRBV27; d_call: TRBD2; clone_size: .; j_call: TRBJ2-1
cdr3_nt: TGTGCCAGCAGCCTCGGGGGGTCTTACGAGCAGTACTTC; cdr3_aa: CASSLGGSYEQYF; v_call: TRBV11-2; d_call: TRBD2; clone_size: .; j_call: TRBJ2-7
cdr3_nt: TGTGCCAGCAGCTTTGAGGAGGATGTGCAGGGTCAAGGCTACACCTTC; cdr3_aa: CASSFEEDVQGQGYTF; v_call: TRBV7-9; d_call: .; clone_size: once; j_call: TRBJ1-2
cdr3_nt: TGTGCCAGCAGCGTATCGGGAAACACTGAAGCTTTCTTT; cdr3_aa: CASSVSGNTEAFF; v_call: TRBV9; d_call: .; clone_size: few; j_call: TRBJ1-1
cdr3_nt: TGCGCCAGCAGCCCACTACTTAGACAGGGGGCAGATACGCAGTATTTT; cdr3_aa: CASSPLLRQGADTQYF; v_call: TRBV4-1; d_call: TRBD1; clone_size: few; j_call: TRBJ2-3
cdr3_nt: TGTGCCAGCAGCTTGGAAGAGACCCAGTACTTC; cdr3_aa: CASSLEETQYF; v_call: TRBV5-6; d_call: .; clone_size: .; j_call: TRBJ2-5
cdr3_nt: TGTGCCTGGAGCGGGGTCCCCGCCTCTGGAAACACCATATATTTT; cdr3_aa: CAWSGVPASGNTIYF; v_call: TRBV30; d_call: .; clone_size: .; j_call: TRBJ1-3
cdr3_nt: TGTGCCAGCAGTGGACAGACATCTGAAGCTTTCTTT; cdr3_aa: CASSGQTSEAFF; v_call: TRBV25-1; d_call: .; clone_size: .; j_call: TRBJ1-1
cdr3_nt: TGTGCCAGCAGCGTAGTAGGGGAAGAGACCCAGTACTTC; cdr3_aa: CASSVVGEETQYF; v_call: TRBV9; d_call: .; clone_size: .; j_call: TRBJ2-5
cdr3_nt: TGTGCCAGCAGTTCGCTTCATACGAACACTGAAGCTTTCTTT; cdr3_aa: CASSSLHTNTEAFF; v_call: TRBV6-6; d_call: .; clone_size: .; j_call: TRBJ1-1
cdr3_nt: TGTGCCAGCAGCTTAGGCGCAGGGGGTAGCAATCAGCCCCAGCATTTT; cdr3_aa: CASSLGAGGSNQPQHF; v_call: TRBV13; d_call: TRBD1; clone_size: .; j_call: TRBJ1-5
cdr3_nt: TGTGCCAGCAGTCCGGACGGGGAAGAGACCCAGTACTTC; cdr3_aa: CASSPDGEETQYF; v_call: TRBV5-4; d_call: .; clone_size: .; j_call: TRBJ2-5
cdr3_nt: TGTGCCAGCAGTTACGGATCGGGGGTCTATGGCTACACCTTC; cdr3_aa: CASSYGSGVYGYTF; v_call: TRBV6-5; d_call: .; clone_size: .; j_call: TRBJ1-2
cdr3_nt: TGCGCCAGCAGCTCCACCGATGCCAGGGACGAGCAGTACTTC; cdr3_aa: CASSSTDARDEQYF; v_call: TRBV5-1; d_call: .; clone_size: few; j_call: TRBJ2-7
cdr3_nt: TGTGCCAGCAGTACCACGGGGGAAAAACTGTTTTTT; cdr3_aa: CASSTTGEKLFF; v_call: TRBV2; d_call: .; clone_size: .; j_call: TRBJ1-4
cdr3_nt: TGCAGCGTTGAAGATCGGGACAGGGCCAACTATGGCTACACCTTC; cdr3_aa: CSVEDRDRANYGYTF; v_call: TRBV29-1; d_call: TRBD1; clone_size: .; j_call: TRBJ1-2
cdr3_nt: TGCAGCGTTCCCAAGGCGCCAGGGGAGCAGTACTTC; cdr3_aa: CSVPKAPGEQYF; v_call: TRBV29-1; d_call: .; clone_size: few; j_call: TRBJ2-7
cdr3_nt: TGCAGCGTTGAAAAGCAGGGGAACTATGGCTACACCTTC; cdr3_aa: CSVEKQGNYGYTF; v_call: TRBV29-1; d_call: .; clone_size: few; j_call: TRBJ1-2
cdr3_nt: TGTGCCATCCGGAGGGGACAGGTCGCGAACACCGGGGAGCTGTTTTTT; cdr3_aa: CAIRRGQVANTGELFF; v_call: TRBV10-3; d_call: TRBD1; clone_size: .; j_call: TRBJ2-2
cdr3_nt: TGTGCCAGCAGTTTTACAGGGGTTGGCACAGATACGCAGTATTTT; cdr3_aa: CASSFTGVGTDTQYF; v_call: TRBV27; d_call: TRBD1; clone_size: few; j_call: TRBJ2-3
cdr3_nt: TGTGCCTCGATAGACGAGTCTGGGGAAAAACTGTTTTTT; cdr3_aa: CASIDESGEKLFF; v_call: TRBV30; d_call: .; clone_size: .; j_call: TRBJ1-4
cdr3_nt: TGTGCCAGCAGTGTGGGGAACACTGAAGCTTTCTTT; cdr3_aa: CASSVGNTEAFF; v_call: TRBV2; d_call: .; clone_size: .; j_call: TRBJ1-1
cdr3_nt: TGTGCCAGCAGCCAAGGACTAGCGGGGCCCTACGAGCAGTACTTC; cdr3_aa: CASSQGLAGPYEQYF; v_call: TRBV14; d_call: TRBD2; clone_size: few; j_call: TRBJ2-7
cdr3_nt: TGTGCCAGCAGTTACGGGGGGTCCTCGTATGGCTACACCTTC; cdr3_aa: CASSYGGSSYGYTF; v_call: TRBV6-6; d_call: .; clone_size: .; j_call: TRBJ1-2